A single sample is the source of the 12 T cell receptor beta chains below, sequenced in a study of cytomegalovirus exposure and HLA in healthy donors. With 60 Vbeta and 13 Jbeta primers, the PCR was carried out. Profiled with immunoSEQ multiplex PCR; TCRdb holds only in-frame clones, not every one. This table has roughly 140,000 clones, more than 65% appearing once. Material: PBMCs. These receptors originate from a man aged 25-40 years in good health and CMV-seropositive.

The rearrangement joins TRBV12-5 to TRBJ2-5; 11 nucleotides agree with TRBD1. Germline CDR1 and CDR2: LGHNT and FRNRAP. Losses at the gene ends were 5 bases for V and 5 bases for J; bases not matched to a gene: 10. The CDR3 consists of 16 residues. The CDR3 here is CASGIGTGGIQETQYF. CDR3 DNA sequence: TGTGCTAGTGGTATCGGGACAGGGGGGATCCAGGAGACCCAGTACTTC. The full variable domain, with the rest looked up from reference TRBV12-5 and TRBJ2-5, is DARVTQTPRHKVTEMGQEVTMRCQPILGHNTVFWYRQTMMQGLELLAYFRNRAPLDDSGMPKDRFSAEMPDATLATLKIQPSEPRDSAVYFCASGIGTGGIQETQYFGPGTRLLVL.

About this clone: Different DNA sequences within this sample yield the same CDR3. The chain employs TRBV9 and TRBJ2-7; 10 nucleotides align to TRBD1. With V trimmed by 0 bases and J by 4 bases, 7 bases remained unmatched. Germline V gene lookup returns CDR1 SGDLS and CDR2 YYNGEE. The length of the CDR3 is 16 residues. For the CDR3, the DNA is TGTGCCAGCAGCGTAGGATCCGGGACAGGGGATTACGAGCAGTACTTC. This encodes CASSVGSGTGDYEQYF.

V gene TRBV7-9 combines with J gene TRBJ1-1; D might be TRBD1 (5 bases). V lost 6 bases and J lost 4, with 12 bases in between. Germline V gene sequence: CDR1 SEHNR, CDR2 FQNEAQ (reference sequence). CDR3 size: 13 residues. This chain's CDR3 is CASRYQGITEAFF. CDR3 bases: TGTGCCAGCAGATATCAGGGAATCACTGAAGCTTTCTTT.

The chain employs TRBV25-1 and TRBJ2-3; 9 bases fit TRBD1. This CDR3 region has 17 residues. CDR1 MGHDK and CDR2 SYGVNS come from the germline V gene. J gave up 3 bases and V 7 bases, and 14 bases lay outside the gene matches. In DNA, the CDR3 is TGTGCCAGCAAAAATCAATTGGGACAGGGTGAAACAGATACGCAGTATTTT. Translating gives CASKNQLGQGETDTQYF.

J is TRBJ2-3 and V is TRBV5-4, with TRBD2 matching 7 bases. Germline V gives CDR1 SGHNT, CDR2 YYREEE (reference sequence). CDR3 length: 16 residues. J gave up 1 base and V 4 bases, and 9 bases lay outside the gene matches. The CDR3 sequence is CASSVRGLDGTDTQYF. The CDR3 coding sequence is TGTGCCAGCAGCGTCCGAGGACTAGATGGCACAGATACGCAGTATTTT.

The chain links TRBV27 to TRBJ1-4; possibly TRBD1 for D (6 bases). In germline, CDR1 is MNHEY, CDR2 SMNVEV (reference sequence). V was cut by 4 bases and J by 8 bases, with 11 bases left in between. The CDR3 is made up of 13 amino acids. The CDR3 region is CASSSGDDEKLFF. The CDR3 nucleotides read TGTGCCAGCAGTTCAGGGGACGACGAAAAACTGTTTTTT.

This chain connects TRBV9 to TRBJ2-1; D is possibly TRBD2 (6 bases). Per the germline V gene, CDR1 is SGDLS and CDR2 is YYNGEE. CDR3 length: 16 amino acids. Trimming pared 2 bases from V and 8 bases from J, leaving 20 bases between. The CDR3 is CASSVSPSSASHEQFF. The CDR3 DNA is TGTGCCAGCAGCGTCTCCCCGTCTAGCGCCTCACATGAGCAGTTCTTC.

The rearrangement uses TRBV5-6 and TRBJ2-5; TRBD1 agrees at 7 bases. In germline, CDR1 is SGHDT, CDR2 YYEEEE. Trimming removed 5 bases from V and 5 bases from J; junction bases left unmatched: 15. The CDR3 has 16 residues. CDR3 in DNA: TGTGCCAGCAGTGACACCGGGACAGATCTACGGGAGACCCAGTACTTC. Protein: CASSDTGTDLRETQYF.

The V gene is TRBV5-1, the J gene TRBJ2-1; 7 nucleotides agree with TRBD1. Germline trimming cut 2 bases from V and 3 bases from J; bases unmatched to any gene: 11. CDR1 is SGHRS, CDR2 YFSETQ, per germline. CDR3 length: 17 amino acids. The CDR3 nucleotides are TGCGCCAGCAGCTTACTGACCTACCGGGACAGCTACAATGAGCAGTTCTTC. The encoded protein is CASSLLTYRDSYNEQFF.

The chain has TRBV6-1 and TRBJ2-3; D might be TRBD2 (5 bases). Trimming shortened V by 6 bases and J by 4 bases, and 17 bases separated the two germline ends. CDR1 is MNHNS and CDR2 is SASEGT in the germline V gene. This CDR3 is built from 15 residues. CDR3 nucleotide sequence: TGTGCCAGCAGCAGCATACCCACTAGACCAGATACGCAGTATTTT. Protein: CASSSIPTRPDTQYF.

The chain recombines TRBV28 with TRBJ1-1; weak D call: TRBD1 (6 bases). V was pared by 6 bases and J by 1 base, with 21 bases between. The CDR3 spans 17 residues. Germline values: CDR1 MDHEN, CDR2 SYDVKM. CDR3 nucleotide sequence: TGTGCCAGCAGCTTACGTCGTGCAGGGGTTGGGAACACTGAAGCTTTCTTT. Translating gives CASSLRRAGVGNTEAFF.

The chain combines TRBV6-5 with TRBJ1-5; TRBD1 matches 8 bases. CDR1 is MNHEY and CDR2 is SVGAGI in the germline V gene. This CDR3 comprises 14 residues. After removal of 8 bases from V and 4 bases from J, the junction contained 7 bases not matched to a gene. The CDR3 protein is CASGPGQVNQPQHF. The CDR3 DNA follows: TGTGCCAGCGGACCGGGACAGGTAAATCAGCCCCAGCATTTT.